The TCR beta chain described here comes from a study of blood T cell repertoires in COVID-19. About the study: Specimens from acute and convalescent COVID-19 originated in the United States, Italy and Spain.

In the authors' methods: Reference gene primer amplification in the assay estimated nucleated cell counts. TCRdb's copy holds only in-frame clones and misses some; the assay was immunoSEQ multiplex PCR. V and J calls and clone size are copied from that table; D and trimming were computed from the DNA. The repertoire holds 150,000 or so clones, 82% seen once, with approximately 9.1% in the top ten. The trim removed 6 bases at V and 7 bases at J, leaving 7 bases unmatched. The CDR3 is 16 amino acids. Germline values: CDR1 MNHEY, CDR2 SMNVEV (reference sequence). This clonotype was obtained from a woman between 65 and 79 years old with acute or convalescent COVID-19. The sequencing sample was made of peripheral blood. V gene TRBV27 combines with J gene TRBJ2-1; 15 bases match TRBD2. CDR3 nucleotide sequence: TGTGCCAGCAGCCCCTGGGGGACTAGCGGGGGGAATGAGCAGTTCTTC. Amino acids: CASSPWGTSGGNEQFF.